The clone carrying this T cell receptor beta chain was found many times. The antigen is unknown. The data derive from a study of glioma-infiltrating T cells. The CDR3 runs 16 residues. Germline-derived CDR1 and CDR2 are SGHVS and FNYEAQ. Trimming pared 0 bases from V and 1 base from J, leaving 11 bases between. Study-wide points: Gliomas, especially low-grade, showed above-expected tissue-blood divergence; non-neoplastic patients showed below. CDR3 overlap between tissue and blood was very small.

Using RNA template, CDR3s of TCR alpha and beta were amplified with iRepertoire arm-PCR. Input was about 95-400 ng of tissue mRNA or PBMC total RNA. TCRdb called the multiplex PCR reads again in MiXCR, with one record for every CDR3 protein. The repertoire holds 100,000 to 150,000 distinct CDR3 sequences, with approximately 25% as singletons. The rearrangement links TRBV7-6 to TRBJ2-3; tentative D call: TRBD1 (5 bases). Sequenced: glioma tissue, nonneoplastic brain tissue, or PBMCs (not recorded which). The sequence was collected from a human donor with low-grade glioma or glioblastoma, undergoing nonglioma brain surgery, or in good health (not recorded which). The CDR3 protein is CASSLAGQERTDTQYF. The CDR3 coding sequence is TGTGCCAGCAGCTTAGCGGGGCAGGAACGCACAGATACGCAGTATTTT.